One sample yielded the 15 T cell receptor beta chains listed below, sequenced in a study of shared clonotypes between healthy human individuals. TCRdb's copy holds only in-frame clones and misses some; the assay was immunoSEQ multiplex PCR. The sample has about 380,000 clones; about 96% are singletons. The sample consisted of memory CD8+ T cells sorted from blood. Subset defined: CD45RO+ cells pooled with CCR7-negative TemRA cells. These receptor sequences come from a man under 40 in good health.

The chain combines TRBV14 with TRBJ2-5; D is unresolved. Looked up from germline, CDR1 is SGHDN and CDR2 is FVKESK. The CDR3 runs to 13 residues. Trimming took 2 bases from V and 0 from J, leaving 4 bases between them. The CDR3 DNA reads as TGTGCCAGCAGCCAACGGTACCAAGAGACCCAGTACTTC. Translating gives CASSQRYQETQYF.

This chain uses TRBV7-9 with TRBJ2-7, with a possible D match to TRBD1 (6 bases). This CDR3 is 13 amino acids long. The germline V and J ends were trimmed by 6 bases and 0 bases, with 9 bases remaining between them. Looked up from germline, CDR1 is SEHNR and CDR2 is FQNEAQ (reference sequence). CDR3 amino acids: CASRYRDSYEQYF. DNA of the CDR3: TGTGCCAGCAGATACAGGGACTCCTACGAGCAGTACTTC.

The CDR3 is CASSTTSGRTDTQYF. The CDR3 coding sequence is TGTGCCAGCAGCACGACTAGCGGTCGCACAGATACGCAGTATTTT. This chain uses TRBV7-9 with TRBJ2-3; 9 bases fit TRBD2. Germline assignment: CDR1 SEHNR and CDR2 FQNEAQ (reference sequence). After removal of 5 bases from V and 1 base from J, the junction contained 4 bases not matched to a gene. The CDR3 has 15 residues.

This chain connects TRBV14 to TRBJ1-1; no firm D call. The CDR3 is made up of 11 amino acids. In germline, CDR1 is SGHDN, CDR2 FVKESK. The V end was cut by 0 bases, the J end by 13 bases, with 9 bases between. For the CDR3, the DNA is TGTGCCAGCAGCCAAGATCGAAAGCATTTCTTT. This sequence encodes CASSQDRKHFF.

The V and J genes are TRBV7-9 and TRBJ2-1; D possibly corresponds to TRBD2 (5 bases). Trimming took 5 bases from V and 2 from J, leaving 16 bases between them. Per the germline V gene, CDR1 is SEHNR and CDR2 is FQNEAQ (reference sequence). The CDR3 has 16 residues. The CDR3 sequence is CASSRQSRGTYNEQFF. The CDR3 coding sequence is TGTGCCAGCAGCCGCCAGAGCCGGGGTACCTACAATGAGCAGTTCTTC.

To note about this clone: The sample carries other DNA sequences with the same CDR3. The CDR3 is CASSLAGGPYEQYF. CDR3 nucleotide sequence: TGTGCCAGCAGTTTGGCGGGAGGTCCCTACGAGCAGTACTTC. This chain uses TRBV28 with TRBJ2-7, with 8 nucleotides matching TRBD2. Germline CDR1 reads MDHEN; CDR2 reads SYDVKM. This CDR3 comprises 14 residues. J lost 2 bases, V lost 3 bases, and 3 bases had no gene match.

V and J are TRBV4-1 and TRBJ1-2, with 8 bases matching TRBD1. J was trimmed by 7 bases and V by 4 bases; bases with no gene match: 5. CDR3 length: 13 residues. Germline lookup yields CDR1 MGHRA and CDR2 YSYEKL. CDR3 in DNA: TGCGCCAGCAGCCTGACAGGGGTGAGTGGCTACACCTTC. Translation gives CASSLTGVSGYTF.

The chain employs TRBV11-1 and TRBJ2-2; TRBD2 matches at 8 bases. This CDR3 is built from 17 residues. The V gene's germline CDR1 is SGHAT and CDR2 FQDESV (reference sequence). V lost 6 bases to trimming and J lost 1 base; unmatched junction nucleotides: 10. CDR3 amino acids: CASSPRTSFLNTGELFF. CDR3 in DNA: TGTGCCAGCAGTCCTAGGACTAGCTTTTTGAACACCGGGGAGCTGTTTTTT.

The CDR3, as DNA: TGTGCCAGCACAGAGGGAGCCCACGAGCAGTACTTC. Translating gives CASTEGAHEQYF. This rearrangement joins TRBV28 to TRBJ2-7; the D gene is possibly TRBD2 (5 bases). This CDR3 region has 12 residues. Trimming cost V 7 bases and J 5 bases, with 12 bases left between them. The germline CDR1 and CDR2 sequences are MDHEN and SYDVKM.

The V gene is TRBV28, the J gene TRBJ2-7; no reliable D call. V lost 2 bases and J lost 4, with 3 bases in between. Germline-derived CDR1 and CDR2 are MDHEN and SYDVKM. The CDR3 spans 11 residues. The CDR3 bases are TGTGCCAGCAGTTTAGAGTACGAGCAGTACTTC. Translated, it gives CASSLEYEQYF.

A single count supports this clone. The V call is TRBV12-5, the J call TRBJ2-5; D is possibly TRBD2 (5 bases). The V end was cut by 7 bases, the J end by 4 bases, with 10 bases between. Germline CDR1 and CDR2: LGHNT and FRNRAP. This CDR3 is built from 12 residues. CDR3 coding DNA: TGTGCTAGTGTGGAGGAGACAGAGACCCAGTACTTC. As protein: CASVEETETQYF.

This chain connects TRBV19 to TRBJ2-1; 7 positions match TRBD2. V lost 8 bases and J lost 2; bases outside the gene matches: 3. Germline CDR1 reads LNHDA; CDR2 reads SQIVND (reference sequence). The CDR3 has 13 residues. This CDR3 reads CASASGAYNEQFF. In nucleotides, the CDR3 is TGTGCCAGTGCCAGCGGGGCCTACAATGAGCAGTTCTTC.

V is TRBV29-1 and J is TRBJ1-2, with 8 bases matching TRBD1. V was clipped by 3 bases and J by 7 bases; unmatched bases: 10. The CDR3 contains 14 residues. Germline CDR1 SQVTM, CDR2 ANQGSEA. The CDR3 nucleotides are TGCAGCGTTGATCGCCGACAGGGGTGGGGTGGCTACACCTTC. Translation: CSVDRRQGWGGYTF.

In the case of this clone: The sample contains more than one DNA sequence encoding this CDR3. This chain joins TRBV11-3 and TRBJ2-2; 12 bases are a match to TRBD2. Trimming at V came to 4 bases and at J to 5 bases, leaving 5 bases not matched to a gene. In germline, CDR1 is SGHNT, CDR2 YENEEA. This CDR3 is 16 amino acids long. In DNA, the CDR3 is TGTGCCAGCAGCTCCCGCGGGACTAGCGGGACCGGGGAGCTGTTTTTT. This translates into CASSSRGTSGTGELFF.

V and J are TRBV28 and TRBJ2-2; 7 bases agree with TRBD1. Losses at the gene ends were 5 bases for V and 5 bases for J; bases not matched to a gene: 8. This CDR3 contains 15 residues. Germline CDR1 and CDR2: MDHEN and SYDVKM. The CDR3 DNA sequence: TGTGCCAGCAGTAGTACCGTGACAGGGACCGGGGAGCTGTTTTTT. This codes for CASSSTVTGTGELFF.